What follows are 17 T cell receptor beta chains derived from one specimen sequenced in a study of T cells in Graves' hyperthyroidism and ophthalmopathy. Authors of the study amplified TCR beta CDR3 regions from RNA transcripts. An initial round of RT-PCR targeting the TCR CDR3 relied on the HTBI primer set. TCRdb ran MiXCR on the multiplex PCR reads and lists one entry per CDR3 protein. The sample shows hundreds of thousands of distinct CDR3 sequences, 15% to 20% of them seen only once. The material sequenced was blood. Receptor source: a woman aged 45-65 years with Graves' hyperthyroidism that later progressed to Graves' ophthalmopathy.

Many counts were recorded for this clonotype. CDR3 in amino acids: CAWSVSDEQYF. CDR3 nucleotide sequence: TGTGCCTGGAGTGTATCCGACGAGCAGTACTTC. The V gene is TRBV30, the J gene TRBJ2-7, with no clear D. In germline, CDR1 is GTSNPN, CDR2 SVGIG (reference sequence). Trimming pared 0 bases from V and 5 bases from J, leaving 5 bases between. The CDR3 is made up of 11 amino acids.

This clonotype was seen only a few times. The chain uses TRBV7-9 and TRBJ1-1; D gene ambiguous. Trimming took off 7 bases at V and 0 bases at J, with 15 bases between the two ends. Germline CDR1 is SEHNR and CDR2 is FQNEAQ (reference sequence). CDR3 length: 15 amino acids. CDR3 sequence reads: CASTPPRIMNTEAFF. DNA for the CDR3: TGTGCCAGCACCCCCCCTCGGATAATGAACACTGAAGCTTTCTTT.

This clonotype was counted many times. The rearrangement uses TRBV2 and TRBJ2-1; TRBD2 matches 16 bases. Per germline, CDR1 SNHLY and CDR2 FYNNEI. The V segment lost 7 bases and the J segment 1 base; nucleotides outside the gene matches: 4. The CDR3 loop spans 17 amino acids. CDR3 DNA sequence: TGTGCCAGCATGGGACTAGCGGGGGGGGGTTCCTACAATGAGCAGTTCTTC. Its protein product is CASMGLAGGGSYNEQFF.

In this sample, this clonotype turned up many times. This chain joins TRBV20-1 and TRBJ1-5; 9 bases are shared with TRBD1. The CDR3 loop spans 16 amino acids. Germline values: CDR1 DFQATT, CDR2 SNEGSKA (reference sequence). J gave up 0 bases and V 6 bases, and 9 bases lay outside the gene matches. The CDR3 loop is CSAGTGIHYSNQPQHF. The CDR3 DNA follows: TGCAGTGCGGGGACAGGGATACATTATAGCAATCAGCCCCAGCATTTT.

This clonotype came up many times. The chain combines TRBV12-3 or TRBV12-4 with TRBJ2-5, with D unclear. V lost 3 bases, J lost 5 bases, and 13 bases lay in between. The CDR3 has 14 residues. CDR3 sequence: CASSFGSDVETQYF. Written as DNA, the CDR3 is TGTGCCAGCAGTTTCGGAAGTGATGTCGAGACCCAGTACTTC.

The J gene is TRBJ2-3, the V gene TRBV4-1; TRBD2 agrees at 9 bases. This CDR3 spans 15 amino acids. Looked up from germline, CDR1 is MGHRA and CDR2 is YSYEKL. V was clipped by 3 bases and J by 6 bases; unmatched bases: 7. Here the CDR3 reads CASSQVGLAGDTQYF. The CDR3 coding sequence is TGCGCCAGCAGCCAGGTGGGACTAGCTGGGGATACGCAGTATTTT.

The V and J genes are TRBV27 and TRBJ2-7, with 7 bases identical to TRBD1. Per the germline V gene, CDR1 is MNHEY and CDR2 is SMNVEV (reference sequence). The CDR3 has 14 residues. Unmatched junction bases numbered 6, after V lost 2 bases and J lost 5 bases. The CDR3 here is CASSLTGEFHEQYF. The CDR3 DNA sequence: TGTGCCAGCAGTTTAACAGGGGAGTTCCACGAGCAGTACTTC.

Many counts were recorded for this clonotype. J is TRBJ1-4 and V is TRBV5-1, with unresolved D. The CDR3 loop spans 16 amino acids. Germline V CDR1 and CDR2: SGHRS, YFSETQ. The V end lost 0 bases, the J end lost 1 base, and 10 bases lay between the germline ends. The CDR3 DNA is TGCGCCAGCAGCTTGGTGGCCCCTGGAACTAATGAAAAACTGTTTTTT. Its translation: CASSLVAPGTNEKLFF.

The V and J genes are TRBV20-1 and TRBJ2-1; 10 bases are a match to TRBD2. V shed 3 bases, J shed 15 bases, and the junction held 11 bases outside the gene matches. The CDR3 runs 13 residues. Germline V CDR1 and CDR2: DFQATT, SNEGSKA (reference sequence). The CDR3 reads CSARLAGALPRFF. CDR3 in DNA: TGCAGTGCTAGGCTAGCGGGGGCTCTCCCACGGTTCTTC.

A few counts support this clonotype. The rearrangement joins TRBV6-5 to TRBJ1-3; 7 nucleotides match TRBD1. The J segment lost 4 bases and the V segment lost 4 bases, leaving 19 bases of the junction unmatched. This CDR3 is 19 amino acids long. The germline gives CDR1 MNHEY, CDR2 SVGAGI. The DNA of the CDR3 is TGTGCCAGCAGTTCAAGACACGGTTACGACAGGGATTACGGAAACACCATATATTTT. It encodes CASSSRHGYDRDYGNTIYF.

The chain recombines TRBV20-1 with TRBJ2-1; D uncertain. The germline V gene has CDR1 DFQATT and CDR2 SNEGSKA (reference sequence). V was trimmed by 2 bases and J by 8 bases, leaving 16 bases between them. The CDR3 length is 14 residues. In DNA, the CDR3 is TGCAGTGCTAGAAGCCAGGTGGGGTCTGATGAGCAGTTCTTC. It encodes CSARSQVGSDEQFF.

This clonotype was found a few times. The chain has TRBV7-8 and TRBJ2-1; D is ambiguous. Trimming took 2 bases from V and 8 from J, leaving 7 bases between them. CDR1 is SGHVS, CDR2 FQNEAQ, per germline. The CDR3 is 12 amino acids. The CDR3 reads CASSLLGYEQFF. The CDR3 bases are TGTGCCAGCAGCTTATTAGGTTATGAGCAGTTCTTC.

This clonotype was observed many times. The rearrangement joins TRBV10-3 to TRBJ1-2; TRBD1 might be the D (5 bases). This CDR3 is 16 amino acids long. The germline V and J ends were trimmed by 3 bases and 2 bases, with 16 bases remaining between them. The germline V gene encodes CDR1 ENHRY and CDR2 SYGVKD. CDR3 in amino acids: CAISDTHRDGNYGYTF. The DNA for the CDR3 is TGTGCCATCAGTGACACTCACCGGGACGGAAACTATGGCTACACCTTC.

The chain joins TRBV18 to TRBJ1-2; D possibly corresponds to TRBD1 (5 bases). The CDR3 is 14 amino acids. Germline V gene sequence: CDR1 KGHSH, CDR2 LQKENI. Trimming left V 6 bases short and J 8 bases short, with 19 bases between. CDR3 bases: TGTGCCAGCTCCACCGAGCGGGTCAGGGAAGGCTACACCTTC. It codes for CASSTERVREGYTF.

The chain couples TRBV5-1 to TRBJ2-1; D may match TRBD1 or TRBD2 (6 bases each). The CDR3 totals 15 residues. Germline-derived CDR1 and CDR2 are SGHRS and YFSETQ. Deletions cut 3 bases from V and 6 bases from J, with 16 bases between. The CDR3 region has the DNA TGCGCCAGCAGCTCGGCGGGACACCTAATCAATGAGCAGTTCTTC. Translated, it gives CASSSAGHLINEQFF. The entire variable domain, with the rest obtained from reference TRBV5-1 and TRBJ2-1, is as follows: KAGVTQTPRYLIKTRGQQVTLSCSPISGHRSVSWYQQTPGQGLQFLFEYFSETQRNKGNFPGRFSGRQFSNSRSEMNVSTLELGDSALYLCASSSAGHLINEQFFGPGTRLTVL.

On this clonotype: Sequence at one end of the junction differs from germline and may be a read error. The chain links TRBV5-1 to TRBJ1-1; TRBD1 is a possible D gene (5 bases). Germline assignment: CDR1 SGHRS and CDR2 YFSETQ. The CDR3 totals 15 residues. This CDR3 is CASSLGGRVDTEAFF. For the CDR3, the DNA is TGTGCCAGCAGCTTGGGGGGTCGGGTCGACACTGAAGCTTTCTTT.

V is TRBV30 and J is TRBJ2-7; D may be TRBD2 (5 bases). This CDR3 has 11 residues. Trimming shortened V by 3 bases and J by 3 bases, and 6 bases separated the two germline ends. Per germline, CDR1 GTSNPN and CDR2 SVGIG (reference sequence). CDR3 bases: TGTGCCTGGAGCCGGGGCTACGAGCAGTACTTC. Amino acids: CAWSRGYEQYF.